The 9 T cell receptor beta chains below all came from one sample that was sequenced in a study of blood T cell repertoires in COVID-19. The protocol was immunoSEQ multiplex PCR, while the TCRdb copy is restricted to in-frame clones and leaves out a portion. The sample has 200,000 to 300,000 clones, about nine tenths seen once; the top ten hold 1.6%. Material: peripheral blood. Every receptor here comes from a woman aged 55-69 years who had recovered from COVID-19.

The rearrangement joins TRBV7-9 to TRBJ1-2, with TRBD1 identical over 12 bases. The CDR3 has 14 amino acids. The V gene's germline CDR1 is SEHNR and CDR2 FQNEAQ (reference sequence). V dropped 5 bases and J dropped 8; count of bases not matched to a gene: 6. Here the CDR3 reads CASSRDRGPSGYTF. CDR3 DNA: TGTGCCAGCAGCCGGGACAGGGGGCCCTCAGGCTACACCTTC.

The rearrangement joins TRBV5-5 to TRBJ1-2; D unclear. This CDR3 is 13 amino acids long. Looked up from germline, CDR1 is SGHKS and CDR2 is YYEKEE (reference sequence). Trimming shortened V by 5 bases and J by 0 bases, and 8 bases separated the two germline ends. The CDR3 region has the DNA TGTGCCAGCAGGCCGCCAGCTAACTATGGCTACACCTTC. Protein sequence: CASRPPANYGYTF.

The chain is built from TRBV27 and TRBJ1-5, with TRBD1 identical over 7 bases. Germline V gene data show CDR1 as MNHEY and CDR2 as SMNVEV (reference sequence). The V gene end was trimmed by 5 bases and the J gene end by 1 base; junction bases not matched to a gene: 5. This CDR3 spans 15 amino acids. CDR3 in DNA: TGTGCCAGCAGTCCCAGGGGGTTAAGCAATCAGCCCCAGCATTTT. It specifies CASSPRGLSNQPQHF.

The gene calls are TRBV2 and TRBJ2-5; TRBD2 agrees at 9 bases. V shed 1 base, J shed 9 bases, and the junction held 9 bases outside the gene matches. Per germline, CDR1 SNHLY and CDR2 FYNNEI. The CDR3 runs 15 residues. DNA for the CDR3: TGTGCCAGCAGTGAAGGCGGGGGGGCTCCTCGTCCCCAGTACTTC. Its translation: CASSEGGGAPRPQYF.

The J gene is TRBJ1-6, the V gene TRBV9, with D unresolved. There are 15 residues in the CDR3. Germline values: CDR1 SGDLS, CDR2 YYNGEE. The V gene lost 0 bases and the J gene lost 14 bases, with 18 bases spanning the gap. CDR3 sequence: CASSVAPDTTKSLHF. CDR3 sequence (DNA): TGTGCCAGCAGCGTAGCCCCCGATACAACGAAGTCCCTCCACTTT.

This clone was recorded only once. This chain links TRBV20-1 with TRBJ2-7; D remains unclear. With 0 bases removed from V and 6 bases from J, the gap between germline ends came to 6 bases. CDR3 length equals 11 residues. Germline lookup yields CDR1 DFQATT and CDR2 SNEGSKA (reference sequence). The CDR3 bases are TGCAGTGCTAGAGATCCCCTCGAGCAGTACTTC. Protein sequence: CSARDPLEQYF.

The V gene is TRBV19, the J gene TRBJ2-1; 12 nucleotides match TRBD2. Looked up from germline, CDR1 is LNHDA and CDR2 is SQIVND (reference sequence). The CDR3 loop spans 19 amino acids. V shed 3 bases, J shed 5 bases, and the junction held 14 bases outside the gene matches. The CDR3 is CASSIHGPGLAGPDNEQFF. CDR3 nucleotides: TGTGCCAGTAGTATTCATGGCCCGGGACTAGCGGGTCCGGACAATGAGCAGTTCTTC.

This clone was picked up one time. V and J are TRBV11-2 and TRBJ2-7; maybe TRBD2 (5 bases). This CDR3 contains 14 residues. Germline CDR1 reads SGHAT; CDR2 reads FQNNGV. V lost 1 base and J 7 bases, leaving 14 bases between the germline ends. The CDR3 DNA sequence: TGTGCCAGCAGCTTAGGAATTGGGTCGGGGGAGCAGTACTTC. The encoded protein is CASSLGIGSGEQYF.

The rearrangement links TRBV28 to TRBJ1-5; the D gene is possibly TRBD1 (5 bases). The CDR3 is made up of 12 amino acids. The germline V gene has CDR1 MDHEN and CDR2 SYDVKM. CDR3 coding DNA: TGTGCGGCTGGGGGGTGGGGTCAGCCCCAGCATTTT. Translated: CAAGGWGQPQHF.